The 27 T cell receptor beta chains in this list originate from one sample, sequenced in a study of OX40 agonist ivuxolimab in advanced cancers. Profiling relied on immunoSEQ multiplex PCR, and the TCRdb table lists in-frame clones only, not all of them. The sample has over 85,000 clones, around nine tenths seen once. The source was CD4+ or CD8+ T cells sorted from blood, collected in a trial of the OX40 agonist ivuxolimab. The source of these receptors is an adult with an advanced solid tumor such as melanoma, head and neck, liver or kidney cancer.

V usage is TRBV11-3 and J usage is TRBJ2-5; TRBD2 aligns across 7 bases. The CDR3 consists of 13 residues. Germline CDR1 is SGHNT and CDR2 is YENEEA. J lost 5 bases, V lost 2 bases, and 2 bases had no gene match. The CDR3 is CASSLMGGETQYF. CDR3 nucleotides: TGTGCCAGCAGCTTAATGGGAGGGGAGACCCAGTACTTC.

The rearrangement joins TRBV2 to TRBJ2-3; tentatively, D is TRBD1 (6 bases). V was trimmed by 8 bases and J by 2 bases, leaving 17 bases between them. CDR1 SNHLY and CDR2 FYNNEI come from the germline V gene. The CDR3 runs to 15 residues. CDR3: CASEAWDILTDTQYF. As DNA, the CDR3 is TGTGCCAGCGAAGCTTGGGACATACTCACAGATACGCAGTATTTT.

CDR3 sequence: CASSLDGITNEKLFF. CDR3 nucleotide sequence: TGTGCCAGCAGCTTAGATGGAATAACTAATGAAAAACTGTTTTTT. The V and J genes are TRBV7-9 and TRBJ1-4; D call uncertain. The CDR3 contains 15 residues. Germline values: CDR1 SEHNR, CDR2 FQNEAQ (reference sequence). V was shortened by 1 base and J by 1 base, with 7 bases between the two germline ends.

The gene calls are TRBV30 and TRBJ1-1, with D uncertain. The germline V gene encodes CDR1 GTSNPN and CDR2 SVGIG (reference sequence). The CDR3 spans 14 residues. The ends were cut back, 0 bases at V and 4 bases at J, with 12 bases in the middle. CDR3 amino acids: CAWSVQFRTTEAFF. CDR3 nucleotides: TGTGCCTGGAGTGTACAATTCCGGACCACTGAAGCTTTCTTT.

A single count supports this clone. The rearrangement uses TRBV5-1 and TRBJ2-2; D is perhaps TRBD2 (6 bases). Trimming cost V 4 bases and J 1 base, with 14 bases left between them. The CDR3 contains 16 residues. Germline V gene data show CDR1 as SGHRS and CDR2 as YFSETQ. The CDR3 reads CASSIAGRMNTGELFF. The CDR3 bases are TGCGCCAGCAGCATCGCGGGACGGATGAACACCGGGGAGCTGTTTTTT.

The CDR3 DNA reads as TGTGCCAGCTCACCACCGGACGGCACAGATACGCAGTATTTT. It yields the protein CASSPPDGTDTQYF. The chain carries TRBV18 and TRBJ2-3; D uncertain. CDR3 length: 14 residues. The germline CDR1 and CDR2 sequences are KGHSH and LQKENI. The V end lost 0 bases, the J end lost 1 base, and 5 bases lay between the germline ends.

V gene TRBV14 combines with J gene TRBJ1-2; 8 bases fit TRBD1. V was clipped by 1 base and J by 2 bases; unmatched bases: 9. Germline V gene sequence: CDR1 SGHDN, CDR2 FVKESK. The CDR3 consists of 17 residues. CDR3 in amino acids: CASSQARGLHPNYGYTF. CDR3 DNA: TGTGCCAGCAGCCAAGCCAGGGGGCTTCATCCCAACTATGGCTACACCTTC. The complete variable domain, with remaining parts taken from reference TRBV14 and TRBJ1-2, reads EAGVTQFPSHSVIEKGQTVTLRCDPISGHDNLYWYRRVMGKEIKFLLHFVKESKQDESGMPNNRFLAERTGGTYSTLKVQPAELEDSGVYFCASSQARGLHPNYGYTFGSGTRLTVV.

This chain links TRBV7-2 with TRBJ1-2; possible D gene TRBD1, 5 bases. In germline, CDR1 is SGHTA, CDR2 FQGNSA. Deletions cut 1 base from V and 1 base from J, with 10 bases between. This CDR3 region has 15 residues. The CDR3 DNA sequence: TGTGCCAGCAGCTTAGTATTAGGGGTTAACTATGGCTACACCTTC. Translation: CASSLVLGVNYGYTF.

This chain links TRBV5-5 with TRBJ1-1, with TRBD1 matching over 8 bases. The CDR3 is 12 amino acids. Trimming at V came to 3 bases and at J to 11 bases, leaving 6 bases not matched to a gene. Germline V gene data show CDR1 as SGHKS and CDR2 as YYEKEE (reference sequence). The CDR3 spells CASSSWTGRAFF. The CDR3 coding sequence is TGTGCCAGCAGCTCCTGGACAGGGAGGGCTTTCTTT. Using reference TRBV5-5 and TRBJ1-1 for the parts outside the CDR3, the full variable domain is DAGVTQSPTHLIKTRGQQVTLRCSPISGHKSVSWYQQVLGQGPQFIFQYYEKEERGRGNFPDRFSARQFPNYSSELNVNALLLGDSALYLCASSSWTGRAFFGQGTRLTVV.

V and J are TRBV27 and TRBJ1-1; 9 bases line up with TRBD1. Germline values: CDR1 MNHEY, CDR2 SMNVEV (reference sequence). Trimming removed 5 bases from V and 0 bases from J; junction bases left unmatched: 7. The CDR3 is made up of 16 amino acids. The CDR3 reads CASSPGQGIMNTEAFF. CDR3 sequence (DNA): TGTGCCAGCAGTCCCGGACAGGGGATCATGAACACTGAAGCTTTCTTT.

V gene TRBV6-1 combines with J gene TRBJ1-1; unclear D gene. Germline values: CDR1 MNHNS, CDR2 SASEGT. This CDR3 is built from 14 residues. V was pared by 6 bases and J by 2 bases, with 13 bases between. The CDR3: CASREQRPNTEAFF. CDR3 DNA: TGTGCCAGCAGAGAACAGCGACCCAACACTGAAGCTTTCTTT.

This clone appeared a single time. The J gene is TRBJ2-2, the V gene TRBV9; tentatively, D is TRBD1 or TRBD2 (5 bases each). The CDR3 is made up of 15 amino acids. Trimming took 0 bases from V and 2 from J, leaving 8 bases between them. CDR1 SGDLS and CDR2 YYNGEE come from the germline V gene. CDR3 amino acids: CASSVERDNTGELFF. DNA of the CDR3: TGTGCCAGCAGCGTAGAAAGGGACAACACCGGGGAGCTGTTTTTT.

The V and J genes are TRBV6-5 and TRBJ2-7; D may match TRBD1 or TRBD2 (5 bases each). Germline assignment: CDR1 MNHEY and CDR2 SVGAGI. The CDR3 totals 14 residues. V dropped 2 bases and J dropped 0 bases, with 8 bases sitting between them. CDR3 residues: CASSYEGTSYEQYF. The CDR3 bases are TGTGCCAGCAGTTACGAAGGGACCTCCTACGAGCAGTACTTC.

This chain connects TRBV18 to TRBJ1-4; tentatively, D is TRBD1 (6 bases). Trimming took 0 bases from V and 0 from J, leaving 11 bases between them. This CDR3 is built from 17 residues. Germline V gene data show CDR1 as KGHSH and CDR2 as LQKENI. This CDR3 reads CASSPPDRLTTNEKLFF. DNA for the CDR3: TGTGCCAGCTCACCACCGGACAGACTCACAACTAATGAAAAACTGTTTTTT.

The chain carries TRBV13 and TRBJ2-2; D uncertain. The CDR3 totals 13 residues. V gave up 3 bases and J gave up 2 bases, with 4 bases separating them. Germline V CDR1 and CDR2: PRHDT, FYEKMQ (reference sequence). In nucleotides, the CDR3 is TGTGCCAGCAGCTTGGGTAACACCGGGGAGCTGTTTTTT. Protein product: CASSLGNTGELFF.

On this clone itself: The junction and the germline gene differ at one end; a read error may be behind it. The chain links TRBV6-1 to TRBJ2-1, with 14 bases aligning to TRBD2. Germline lookup yields CDR1 MNHNS and CDR2 SASEGT. The CDR3 contains 17 residues. The CDR3 here is CAISGRTSGRSYNEQFF. DNA of the CDR3: TGTGCCATCAGTGGAAGGACTAGCGGGAGGTCCTACAATGAGCAGTTCTTC.

The rearrangement joins TRBV5-4 to TRBJ2-1; D is perhaps TRBD1 (6 bases). Germline V gene sequence: CDR1 SGHNT, CDR2 YYREEE (reference sequence). V lost 1 base to trimming and J lost 9 bases, with 26 bases between them. CDR3 size: 18 residues. The DNA of the CDR3 is TGTGCCAGCAGCTTGCCGACAGGAGATCCCGATATTGCTGGTGAGCAGTTCTTC. Its protein product is CASSLPTGDPDIAGEQFF.

The rearrangement links TRBV2 to TRBJ2-3; 9 nucleotides align to TRBD1. CDR1 is SNHLY and CDR2 is FYNNEI in the germline V gene. This CDR3 contains 15 residues. J gave up 3 bases and V 4 bases, and 5 bases lay outside the gene matches. This chain's CDR3 is CASSVQGAGTDTQYF. CDR3 bases: TGTGCCAGCAGTGTACAGGGGGCAGGGACAGATACGCAGTATTTT.

The V gene is TRBV19, the J gene TRBJ1-5; D not certain. V was clipped by 3 bases and J by 0 bases, with 9 bases between them. CDR1 is LNHDA, CDR2 SQIVND, per germline (reference sequence). The CDR3 consists of 15 residues. CDR3 coding DNA: TGTGCCAGTAGTATCAAGCCCGATAGCAATCAGCCCCAGCATTTT. Its translation: CASSIKPDSNQPQHF. Full variable domain (rest looked up from reference TRBV19 and TRBJ1-5): DGGITQSPKYLFRKEGQNVTLSCEQNLNHDAMYWYRQDPGQGLRLIYYSQIVNDFQKGDIAEGYSVSREKKESFPLTVTSAQKNPTAFYLCASSIKPDSNQPQHFGDGTRLSIL.

The chain employs TRBV7-9 and TRBJ1-5, with D uncertain. Looked up from germline, CDR1 is SEHNR and CDR2 is FQNEAQ (reference sequence). The V end was cut by 2 bases, the J end by 7 bases, with 6 bases between. The CDR3 sequence is 12 residues long. In DNA, the CDR3 is TGTGCCAGCAGCTTAAATGAACAGCCCCAGCATTTT. It codes for CASSLNEQPQHF.

The V call is TRBV5-1, the J call TRBJ2-1, with D uncertain. CDR3 length: 13 amino acids. V lost 2 bases, J lost 5 bases, and 8 bases lay in between. The V gene's germline CDR1 is SGHRS and CDR2 YFSETQ. The CDR3 nucleotides read TGCGCCAGCAGCTTTTACAGAGACAATGAGCAGTTCTTC. Its protein product is CASSFYRDNEQFF.

The V and J genes are TRBV6-6 and TRBJ2-5; D remains unclear. CDR1 and CDR2 from the germline V gene are MNHNY and SVGAGI (reference sequence). This CDR3 contains 14 residues. V was clipped by 0 bases and J by 4 bases, with 9 bases between them. The CDR3 here is CASSYSRFSETQYF. As DNA, the CDR3 is TGTGCCAGCAGTTACTCGAGGTTCTCAGAGACCCAGTACTTC.

The chain uses TRBV19 and TRBJ1-1; D uncertain. This CDR3 comprises 14 residues. The ends were cut back, 5 bases at V and 1 base at J, with 11 bases in the middle. Germline loops: CDR1 LNHDA, CDR2 SQIVND (reference sequence). The DNA of the CDR3 is TGTGCCAGTAGTGAGGGCCAACGGAACACTGAAGCTTTCTTT. It translates to CASSEGQRNTEAFF.

The chain links TRBV7-9 to TRBJ2-7; 8 nucleotides align to TRBD2. The CDR3 is made up of 13 amino acids. The V gene end was trimmed by 4 bases and the J gene end by 6 bases; junction bases not matched to a gene: 5. Germline lookup yields CDR1 SEHNR and CDR2 FQNEAQ (reference sequence). The CDR3 loop is CASSSVGRGEQYF. For the CDR3, the DNA is TGTGCCAGCAGCTCCGTCGGGAGGGGCGAGCAGTACTTC.

J is TRBJ2-4 and V is TRBV30; TRBD2 might be the D (5 bases). Germline V gene lookup returns CDR1 GTSNPN and CDR2 SVGIG (reference sequence). This CDR3 region has 15 residues. V was shortened by 1 base and J by 2 bases, with 12 bases between the two germline ends. In DNA, the CDR3 is TGTGCCTGGAGTGCCCCCCGGGGTACCAAAAACATTCAGTACTTC. Protein sequence: CAWSAPRGTKNIQYF.

The chain has TRBV5-1 and TRBJ2-2; 8 nucleotides align to TRBD1. The CDR3 totals 15 residues. V shed 4 bases, J shed 4 bases, and the junction held 6 bases outside the gene matches. Germline-derived CDR1 and CDR2 are SGHRS and YFSETQ. Here the CDR3 reads CASSDDRGPTGELFF. The DNA for the CDR3 is TGCGCCAGCAGCGATGACAGGGGACCCACCGGGGAGCTGTTTTTT.

The rearrangement links TRBV6-1 to TRBJ1-5; 7 bases match TRBD1. CDR3 length equals 12 residues. Germline assignment: CDR1 MNHNS and CDR2 SASEGT. V was pared by 8 bases and J by 6 bases, with 4 bases of the junction left unmatched. The CDR3 sequence is CASEQGLQPQHF. The CDR3 DNA follows: TGTGCCAGCGAACAGGGGCTTCAGCCCCAGCATTTT.